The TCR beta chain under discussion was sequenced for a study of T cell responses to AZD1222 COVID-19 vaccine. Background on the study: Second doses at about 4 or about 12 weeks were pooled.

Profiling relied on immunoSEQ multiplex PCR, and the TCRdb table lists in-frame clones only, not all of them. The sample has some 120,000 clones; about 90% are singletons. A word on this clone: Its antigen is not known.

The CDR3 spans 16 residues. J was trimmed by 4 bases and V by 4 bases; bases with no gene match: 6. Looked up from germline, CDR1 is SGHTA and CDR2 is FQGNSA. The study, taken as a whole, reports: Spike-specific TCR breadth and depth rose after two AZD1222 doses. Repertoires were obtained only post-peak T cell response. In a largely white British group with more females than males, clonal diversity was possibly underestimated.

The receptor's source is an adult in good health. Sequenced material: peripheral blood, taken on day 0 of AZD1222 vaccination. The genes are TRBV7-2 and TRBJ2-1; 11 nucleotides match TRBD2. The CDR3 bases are TGTGCCAGCAGCTCAGCGGGGACTAGCGGATACAATGAGCAGTTCTTC. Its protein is CASSSAGTSGYNEQFF.